These 2 T cell receptor beta chains came from one sample sequenced in a study of cytomegalovirus exposure and HLA in healthy donors. In the PCR, 60 Vbeta and 13 Jbeta primers were used. The data were produced by immunoSEQ multiplex PCR, yet TCRdb's version contains in-frame clones alone and is incomplete. The table lists approximately 110,000 clones. Sequencing was carried out using PBMCs. Receptor source: a man younger than 40 in good health and CMV-seronegative.

The J gene is TRBJ2-2, the V gene TRBV4-3, with 7 bases lining up with TRBD1. This CDR3 has 16 residues. The V segment lost 0 bases and the J segment 6 bases; nucleotides outside the gene matches: 7. Per germline, CDR1 LGHNA and CDR2 YSLEER. This CDR3 reads CASSQEAATGAGELFF. The CDR3 region has the DNA TGCGCCAGCAGCCAAGAAGCGGCAACAGGGGCCGGGGAGCTGTTTTTT.

On this clone itself: The junction departs from the called germline gene at one end, perhaps through a read error. The genes are TRBV6-1 and TRBJ2-7; 7 positions agree with TRBD1. The CDR3 extends over 16 amino acids. Looked up from germline, CDR1 is MNHNS and CDR2 is SASEGT. The CDR3 coding sequence is TGTGCCAGCAGGGAAGCCCCCCGACAGGGTGGCTACGAGCAGTACTTC. Residues: CASREAPRQGGYEQYF.